This TCR beta chain was sequenced for a study of Graves' ophthalmopathy and Graves' hyperthyroidism. Overall study: The collection of peripheral blood took place at initial diagnosis, before any treatment. General observations from the study: A 13-signature model separated ophthalmopathy from stable hyperthyroidism, reaching around 89% sensitivity and almost 82% specificity cross-validated. Most clonotypes expanded in thyroid above 0.001 frequency were present in blood too.

This CDR3 spans 17 amino acids. Germline assignment: CDR1 MGHDK and CDR2 SYGVNS. Trimming removed 5 bases at V and 0 bases at J, with 16 bases between. Turning to this clonotype: Its antigen is unknown.

For repertoire sequencing, the TCR beta CDR3 regions were amplified from RNA transcripts. An opening RT-PCR round employed HTBI primers and preceded a second-round multiplex PCR. TCRdb recomputed calls from the multiplex PCR reads with MiXCR, one row per CDR3 protein. In the table there are around 670,000 distinct CDR3 sequences, roughly two fifths of which are singletons. Sequencing was done on a sample of peripheral blood. V and J are TRBV25-1 and TRBJ2-2, with D possibly being TRBD1 (6 bases). This sequence was found in an adult man with Graves' ophthalmopathy. The DNA of the CDR3 is TGTGCCAGCAGTTTCCCCTCAGACAGGCCGAACACCGGGGAGCTGTTTTTT. This sequence encodes CASSFPSDRPNTGELFF.